Listed below are T cell receptor beta chains from one sample, sequenced in a study of regulatory T cells in long-lasting Graves disease. TCRdb used MiXCR to reprocess the multiplex PCR reads, holding one entry per CDR3 protein. The table shows approximately 690,000 distinct CDR3 sequences, with around 30% occurring only once. Sequencing used peripheral blood mononuclear cells (PBMCs), obtained when the disease was refractory, from a patient treated with antithyroid drugs. The receptors originated from a female donor with Graves disease. CDR3s include the opening cysteine and the closing phenylalanine or tryptophan. A D gene is named only where the DNA matches it firmly. Rows give clone size only sometimes, using once, few, many, or a class for an expanded clone.

clone size | D gene | J gene | V gene | CDR3 protein | CDR3 DNA
. | . | TRBJ1-2 | TRBV27 | CASSFMGGVQVYGYTF | TGTGCCAGCAGTTTTATGGGTGGGGTACAAGTTTATGGCTACACCTTC
many | TRBD1 | TRBJ1-1 | TRBV25-1 | CASSGQGGEAFF | TGTGCCAGCAGCGGACAGGGCGGTGAAGCTTTCTTT
few | . | TRBJ1-1 | TRBV24-1 | CATSAPGGGTEAFF | TGTGCCACCAGTGCCCCCGGGGGAGGTACTGAAGCTTTCTTT
few | . | TRBJ1-2 | TRBV19 | CASSRAGIYGYTF | TGTGCCAGTAGCAGGGCGGGGATCTATGGCTACACCTTC
. | . | TRBJ1-3 | TRBV11-2 | CASSLEYTIYF | TGTGCCAGCAGCCTAGAATACACCATATATTTT
. | TRBD2 | TRBJ2-7 | TRBV10-3 | CATEREGYEQYF | TGTGCCACAGAGCGGGAGGGCTACGAGCAGTACTTC
few | TRBD1 | TRBJ1-5 | TRBV2 | CASSVRGQGTQPQHF | TGTGCCAGCAGTGTTCGTGGACAGGGGACTCAGCCCCAGCATTTT
. | . | TRBJ1-2 | TRBV14 | CASSREGVVGYTF | TGTGCCAGCAGCCGAGAGGGGGTCGTCGGCTACACCTTC
few | . | TRBJ2-5 | TRBV7-2 | CASSLGIETQYF | TGTGCCAGCAGCTTAGGTATAGAGACCCAGTACTTC
many | . | TRBJ2-7 | TRBV11-2 | CASSLGSRGSEQYF | TGTGCCAGCAGCTTAGGGTCCAGGGGAAGCGAGCAGTACTTC
few | . | TRBJ2-2 | TRBV10-3 | CAIIPSPGGELFF | TGTGCCATCATCCCTAGCCCGGGCGGGGAGCTGTTTTTT
few | . | TRBJ1-5 | TRBV20-1 | CSASRQVSEPNQPQHF | TGCAGTGCTAGTCGACAGGTTTCCGAACCAAATCAGCCCCAGCATTTT
few | . | TRBJ1-1 | TRBV30 | CAWTSQGKTEAFF | TGTGCCTGGACCTCTCAGGGTAAAACTGAAGCTTTCTTT
. | TRBD2 | TRBJ2-1 | TRBV29-1 | CSMSGTSGKNEQFF | TGCAGCATGAGCGGGACTAGCGGGAAAAATGAGCAGTTCTTC
. | . | TRBJ1-2 | TRBV10-2 | CASSESTANYGYTF | TGCGCCAGCAGTGAGTCCACAGCTAACTATGGCTACACCTTC
. | TRBD2 | TRBJ2-7 | TRBV3-1 | CASSQDLVSGSRQYF | TGTGCCAGCAGCCAAGATCTTGTTAGCGGGAGTAGACAGTACTTC
. | . | TRBJ2-4 | TRBV19 | CASSGSSLGAQYF | TGTGCCAGTAGCGGTTCTTCCTTAGGGGCCCAGTACTTC
. | . | TRBJ1-5 | TRBV7-8 | CASTGGAGSNQPQHF | TGTGCCAGCACCGGAGGGGCAGGTAGCAATCAGCCCCAGCATTTT
. | . | TRBJ1-1 | TRBV18 | CASSPQQAMNTEAFF | TGTGCCAGCTCACCACAACAGGCTATGAACACTGAAGCTTTCTTT
. | TRBD1 | TRBJ1-1 | TRBV19 | CASSSLGQGNTEAFF | TGTGCCAGTAGTTCTTTGGGACAGGGGAACACTGAAGCTTTCTTT
. | . | TRBJ2-5 | TRBV12-3/TRBV12-4 | CASSFEGVGETQYF | TGTGCCAGCAGTTTTGAGGGAGTGGGGGAGACCCAGTACTTC